These T cell receptor beta chains were read from a single sample in a study of shared clonotypes between healthy human individuals. Generated by immunoSEQ multiplex PCR, the TCRdb table keeps only in-frame clones and is missing some. The sample records 2,500,000 or so clones, 90% to 95% being singletons. The specimen sequenced was naive CD4+ T cells sorted from blood. These receptors were obtained from a man between 18 and 29 years old in good health. Both conserved end residues are part of each CDR3. The D gene is left open where the match is weak. Clone size appears in some rows only: once, few, many, or a class for an expanded clone.

CDR3nt,CDR3aa,j_gene,len,v_gene,d_gene,abundance
TGTGCCAGCAGCCAAGATTACGGGTATGGCTACACCTTC,CASSQDYGYGYTF,TRBJ1-2,13,TRBV14,-,-
TGTGCCAGCAGGGTGGAGGGACCCATGAACACTGAAGCTTTCTTT,CASRVEGPMNTEAFF,TRBJ1-1,15,TRBV6-1,-,-
TGCGCCAGCCAGGGACAGGGGAACACTGAAGCTTTCTTT,CASQGQGNTEAFF,TRBJ1-1,13,TRBV4-3,TRBD1,-
TGTGCCAGTAGTATTCGAACACTTGGCCAAGGTGAGCAGTTCTTC,CASSIRTLGQGEQFF,TRBJ2-1,15,TRBV19,-,once
TGCGCCAGCAGCTACAGGGAGGGCGCAGATACGCAGTATTTT,CASSYREGADTQYF,TRBJ2-3,14,TRBV5-1,-,-
TGTGCCAGCAGCGGGGACAGGCTGTATGGCTACACCTTC,CASSGDRLYGYTF,TRBJ1-2,13,TRBV5-5,TRBD1,once
TGTGCCAGCAGCAAAGTAGTGACAGGGGGCTTAAGCTACGAGCAGTACTTC,CASSKVVTGGLSYEQYF,TRBJ2-7,17,TRBV21-1,-,-
TGTGCCAGCAGTGGAGGGACGGTAAATCAGCCCCAGCATTTT,CASSGGTVNQPQHF,TRBJ1-5,14,TRBV2,-,-
TGTGCCAGCAGTGGGCGGGGCCATTCAACGGGAACTGAAGCTTTCTTT,CASSGRGHSTGTEAFF,TRBJ1-1,16,TRBV6-1,-,-
TGTGCCAGCCACACAGGGAAGAAGGCCTACGAGCAGTACTTC,CASHTGKKAYEQYF,TRBJ2-7,14,TRBV6-5,-,-
TGTGCCAGCAGCCATTTCTCCTACGAGCAGTACTTC,CASSHFSYEQYF,TRBJ2-7,12,TRBV11-2,-,-
TGTGCCAGCAGTTACTCGGGACCCCCGAACACAGATACGCAGTATTTT,CASSYSGPPNTDTQYF,TRBJ2-3,16,TRBV6-5,-,-
TGTGCCACTTCCGACGTTGACAGGGGAGGCTACGAGCAGTACTTC,CATSDVDRGGYEQYF,TRBJ2-7,15,TRBV25-1,TRBD1,-
TGTGCCACCAATCTCTACATCTCCTCGGCAGAGACCCAGTACTTC,CATNLYISSAETQYF,TRBJ2-5,15,TRBV7-2,-,-
TGTGCCAGCAGTTTTAGCGGGAGCGTCACCGGGGAGCTGTTTTTT,CASSFSGSVTGELFF,TRBJ2-2,15,TRBV6-6,TRBD2,-
TGTGCCAGCAGTTTCCGTCTCTTGGGGGCAAATCAGCCCCAGCATTTT,CASSFRLLGANQPQHF,TRBJ1-5,16,TRBV28,-,-
TGTGCCAGCAGCTCCCCTCGGGAGGGGGGAACTGAAGCTTTCTTT,CASSSPREGGTEAFF,TRBJ1-1,15,TRBV5-6,-,-
TGTGCCAGCAGCGTCGGGACAGGGGGCGTCGATGAGCAGTTCTTC,CASSVGTGGVDEQFF,TRBJ2-1,15,TRBV9,TRBD1,-
TGTGCCAGCAGCTTAGACCAGGGGCAATACAATGAGCAGTTCTTC,CASSLDQGQYNEQFF,TRBJ2-1,15,TRBV7-2,-,-
TGTGCCAGCAGTTACGGGGTCGGGGAGCTGTTTTTT,CASSYGVGELFF,TRBJ2-2,12,TRBV6-5,-,-
TGTGCCAGTAGTCTCCAGTCGGGCTATAATTCACCCCTCCACTTT,CASSLQSGYNSPLHF,TRBJ1-6,15,TRBV19,-,-
TGTGCCAGCAGCGTAGCAACAGACGCAACTAATGAAAAACTGTTTTTT,CASSVATDATNEKLFF,TRBJ1-4,16,TRBV9,-,-
TGCGCCAGCAGCTTAATGGAGGAGCTGTTTTTT,CASSLMEELFF,TRBJ2-2,11,TRBV5-1,-,-
TGTGCCAGCAGCGTAGGACAGGGTCCCTCCTACGAGCAGTACTTC,CASSVGQGPSYEQYF,TRBJ2-7,15,TRBV5-6,TRBD1,-
TGTGCCAGCAGCTTTGGGGATACGCAGTATTTT,CASSFGDTQYF,TRBJ2-3,11,TRBV7-9,-,-
TGTGCCTGGAGTGGCGGGTTCCAAGAGACCCAGTACTTC,CAWSGGFQETQYF,TRBJ2-5,13,TRBV30,-,-
TGTGCCTGGAGTGAAACGGCAGGGGGCCAGTACTTC,CAWSETAGGQYF,TRBJ2-5,12,TRBV30,TRBD1,-
TGTGCCATCAGTGAGCGAGAAGGGTTAGGAAACACCATATATTTT,CAISEREGLGNTIYF,TRBJ1-3,15,TRBV10-3,-,-
TGCGCCAGCAGCCAAGATCACGACAGGGGGCTGAGAGGCTACACCTTC,CASSQDHDRGLRGYTF,TRBJ1-2,16,TRBV4-1,TRBD1,once
TGTGCCAGCAGTGAAGGTAGTTTAATTGCTCAGCCCCAGCATTTT,CASSEGSLIAQPQHF,TRBJ1-5,15,TRBV6-1,-,-
TGTGCCAGCAGCCAGGGGGGTCCTGAGACCCAGTACTTC,CASSQGGPETQYF,TRBJ2-5,13,TRBV14,-,-
TGCGCCAGCAGCGTGGCTGGGCAAAGCGGTCAGCCCCAGCATTTT,CASSVAGQSGQPQHF,TRBJ1-5,15,TRBV5-1,-,-
TGTGCCAGCTCCCTCACGCCCAGTTCGACCTACGAGCAGTACTTC,CASSLTPSSTYEQYF,TRBJ2-7,15,TRBV6-1,-,-
TGTGCCAGCAGGGACTATCCAGATACGCAGTATTTT,CASRDYPDTQYF,TRBJ2-3,12,TRBV6-5,-,-
TGTGCCAGCAGTCGTGGACAGGACACAGATACGCAGTATTTT,CASSRGQDTDTQYF,TRBJ2-3,14,TRBV6-5,TRBD1,-
TGCGCCAGCAGCTTGTCTGCGGGACAGTCCTACAATGAGCAGTTCTTC,CASSLSAGQSYNEQFF,TRBJ2-1,16,TRBV5-1,-,-
TGTGCCAGTAGTATCGGGTCTAGCGGGAATCGCGGCTACGAGCAGTACTTC,CASSIGSSGNRGYEQYF,TRBJ2-7,17,TRBV19,TRBD2,-
TGTGCCAGCAGCTTCAATCGCTTCAGGGAGGACCAAGAGACCCAGTACTTC,CASSFNRFREDQETQYF,TRBJ2-5,17,TRBV7-9,-,-
TGTGCCAGCAGATCCTCGGGACAGGGATTCGCAGATACGCAGTATTTT,CASRSSGQGFADTQYF,TRBJ2-3,16,TRBV28,TRBD1,-
TGTGCCAGCAGCTCGGGACAGGGGCTTTACGAGCAGTACTTC,CASSSGQGLYEQYF,TRBJ2-7,14,TRBV28,TRBD1,-
TGTGCCAGCAGCCCCGAGATTATGAGACGGCAGGGAGGGCGACGTCAGCCCCAGCATTTT,CASSPEIMRRQGGRRQPQHF,TRBJ1-5,20,TRBV9,-,-
TGCGCCAGCAGCTACTCGCCCCGGGACAGAGGATACACCGGGGAGCTGTTTTTT,CASSYSPRDRGYTGELFF,TRBJ2-2,18,TRBV5-1,TRBD1,once
TGTGCCAGCAGTGAAGGCACCGGGGAGCTGTTTTTT,CASSEGTGELFF,TRBJ2-2,12,TRBV2,-,once
TGTGCCTGGAGTGCTGGGACTAGCGAGGAGCAGTACTTC,CAWSAGTSEEQYF,TRBJ2-7,13,TRBV30,TRBD2,-
TGTGCCAGCAGCTTAGTTTACGGTAGCTCTGGGGCCAACGTCCTGACTTTC,CASSLVYGSSGANVLTF,TRBJ2-6,17,TRBV11-2,-,-
TGTGCCAGCAGCCACTGGGGTGAAGAGACCCAGTACTTC,CASSHWGEETQYF,TRBJ2-5,13,TRBV11-2,-,-
TGTGCCACCAGCAGAGTAGGTCGTGGCTACACCTTC,CATSRVGRGYTF,TRBJ1-2,12,TRBV15,-,-
TGTGCCAGCAGCTTAGCTCCCGTGAAGTCCTACGAGCAGTACTTC,CASSLAPVKSYEQYF,TRBJ2-7,15,TRBV7-9,-,-
TGCGCCAGCAGCCAGGGTACGACAGGGGTTCAGTACGAGCAGTACTTC,CASSQGTTGVQYEQYF,TRBJ2-7,16,TRBV4-1,TRBD1,-
TGTGCCAGCAAGCCCGACAGGATCTCTGGAAACACCATATATTTT,CASKPDRISGNTIYF,TRBJ1-3,15,TRBV25-1,-,-
TGTGCCAGCAGCGTAGGAATGAAGGGGTTCATTCCATATGGCTACACCTTC,CASSVGMKGFIPYGYTF,TRBJ1-2,17,TRBV9,-,-
TGTGCCAGCAGCCCCGGGAGCCCGGGTACGCAGTATTTT,CASSPGSPGTQYF,TRBJ2-3,13,TRBV7-2,-,-
TGTGCCAGCAGTGAAGAGCGGGCGGCCCGAACCCAGTACTTC,CASSEERAARTQYF,TRBJ2-5,14,TRBV2,-,-
TGTGCCAGCAGCCCCTACATGTTGGCGGGGACAGGGAGGGACGAGCAGTACTTC,CASSPYMLAGTGRDEQYF,TRBJ2-7,18,TRBV7-9,TRBD1,-
TGTGCCAGCAGTGAACGGGGAGTTCAGCCCCAGCATTTT,CASSERGVQPQHF,TRBJ1-5,13,TRBV6-1,-,few
TGTGCCAGCAGCTTACCCCCCACTAATACGCAGTATTTT,CASSLPPTNTQYF,TRBJ2-3,13,TRBV11-2,-,-
TGTGCCAGCAGCTTACTCACCGGGGAGCTGTTTTTT,CASSLLTGELFF,TRBJ2-2,12,TRBV5-6,-,-
TGCGCCAGCAGCTTGGAGGGCAGGGGTAATGAAAAACTGTTTTTT,CASSLEGRGNEKLFF,TRBJ1-4,15,TRBV5-1,-,-